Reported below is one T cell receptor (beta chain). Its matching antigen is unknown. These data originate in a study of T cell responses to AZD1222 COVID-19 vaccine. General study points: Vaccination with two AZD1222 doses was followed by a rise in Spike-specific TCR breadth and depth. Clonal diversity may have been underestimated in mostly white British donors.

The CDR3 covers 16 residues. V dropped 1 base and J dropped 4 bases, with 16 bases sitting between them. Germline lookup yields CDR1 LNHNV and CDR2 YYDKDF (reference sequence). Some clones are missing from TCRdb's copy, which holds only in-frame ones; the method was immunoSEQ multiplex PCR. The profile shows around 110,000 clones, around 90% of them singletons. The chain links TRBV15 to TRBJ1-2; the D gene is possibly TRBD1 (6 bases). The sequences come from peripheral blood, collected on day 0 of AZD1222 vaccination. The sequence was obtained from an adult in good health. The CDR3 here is CATSRGGGGPFYGYTF. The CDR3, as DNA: TGTGCCACCAGCAGAGGGGGCGGGGGCCCATTCTATGGCTACACCTTC. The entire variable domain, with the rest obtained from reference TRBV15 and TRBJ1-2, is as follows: DAMVIQNPRYQVTQFGKPVTLSCSQTLNHNVMYWYQQKSSQAPKLLFHYYDKDFNNEADTPDNFQSRRPNTSFCFLDIRSPGLGDTAMYLCATSRGGGGPFYGYTFGSGTRLTVV.